Sequencing of this T cell receptor beta chain was carried out in a study of blood T cell repertoires in COVID-19. Whole-study context: COVID-19 samples, acute and convalescent, were from the United States, Italy and Spain. Sample material is recorded as cDNA or gDNA derived from T cells, B-cell-depleted T cells, or PBMCs.

Per the original data handling: Estimates of nucleated cell counts were drawn from the amplification of reference gene primers. Sequencing was performed with immunoSEQ multiplex PCR; in TCRdb, only in-frame clones are kept and a portion is missing. V, J and clone size were drawn from that table, and D and trimming were deduced from the DNA. The repertoire holds under 300,000 clones, with roughly 89% as singletons. The table lists this clone with a few counts. CDR1 and CDR2 from the germline V gene are MGHRA and YSYEKL. The CDR3 loop spans 19 amino acids. J lost 0 bases, V lost 1 base, and 10 bases had no gene match.

Sequencing was done on a sample of peripheral blood. This TCR was recovered from a woman in her 40s who had recovered from COVID-19. The rearrangement links TRBV4-1 to TRBJ2-3, with 10 bases fitting TRBD1. For the CDR3, the DNA is TGCGCCAGCAGCCAAGCAGGTACGGGACAGGGGATAAGCACAGATACGCAGTATTTT. Its translation is CASSQAGTGQGISTDTQYF.